These T cell receptor beta chains were read from a single sample in a study of blood T cell repertoires in COVID-19. Clones were read by immunoSEQ multiplex PCR, and TCRdb kept only the in-frame ones, dropping some. The sample lists about 100,000 clones, 91% seen once, with roughly 0.88% in the top ten. The sequencing input was peripheral blood. All receptors come from a man between 60 and 75 years old with acute or convalescent COVID-19. The CDR3 runs from the conserved cysteine through the conserved F or W. A D gene is named only where the DNA matches it firmly. Not every row has a clone size; where given, it reads once, few, many or a size class.

clone_size: -; d_call: -; j_call: TRBJ1-3; v_call: TRBV5-1; cdr3_aa: CASSSGRRGEGEDTIYF; cdr3_nt: TGCGCCAGCAGCTCGGGACGTCGGGGGGAAGGGGAAGACACCATATATTTT
clone_size: -; d_call: -; j_call: TRBJ1-1; v_call: TRBV10-2; cdr3_aa: CASSESTGTEAFF; cdr3_nt: TGCGCCAGCAGTGAGTCGACGGGGACTGAAGCTTTCTTT
clone_size: once; d_call: -; j_call: TRBJ1-4; v_call: TRBV29-1; cdr3_aa: CSARPTGTLNEKLFF; cdr3_nt: TGCAGCGCCCGACCGACAGGCACCCTTAATGAAAAACTGTTTTTT
clone_size: -; d_call: TRBD1; j_call: TRBJ1-6; v_call: TRBV3-1/TRBV3-2; cdr3_aa: CASSQASWGQGNSPLHF; cdr3_nt: TGTGCCAGCAGCCAAGCGTCTTGGGGACAGGGTAATTCACCCCTCCACTTT
clone_size: -; d_call: TRBD1; j_call: TRBJ2-7; v_call: TRBV2; cdr3_aa: CASTGQGPDEQYF; cdr3_nt: TGTGCCAGCACGGGACAGGGGCCAGACGAGCAGTACTTC
clone_size: -; d_call: TRBD1; j_call: TRBJ1-3; v_call: TRBV13; cdr3_aa: CASSSNRGLSGNTIYF; cdr3_nt: TGTGCCAGCAGTAGTAACAGGGGTTTAAGTGGAAACACCATATATTTT
clone_size: -; d_call: TRBD2; j_call: TRBJ2-7; v_call: TRBV28; cdr3_aa: CASSPGGTSGAYEQYF; cdr3_nt: TGTGCCAGCAGTCCAGGCGGGACTAGCGGTGCGTACGAGCAGTACTTC
clone_size: -; d_call: -; j_call: TRBJ1-6; v_call: TRBV18; cdr3_aa: CASSGGGNSPLHF; cdr3_nt: TGTGCCAGCTCAGGGGGCGGAAATTCACCCCTCCACTTT
clone_size: -; d_call: -; j_call: TRBJ2-2; v_call: TRBV24-1; cdr3_aa: CATSPRTNTGELFF; cdr3_nt: TGTGCCACCAGCCCTCGGACTAACACCGGGGAGCTGTTTTTT
clone_size: few; d_call: -; j_call: TRBJ2-1; v_call: TRBV14; cdr3_aa: CASSQDPNFGQFF; cdr3_nt: TGTGCCAGCAGCCAAGACCCTAATTTTGGGCAGTTCTTC
clone_size: -; d_call: TRBD1; j_call: TRBJ1-3; v_call: TRBV11-3; cdr3_aa: CASSPAGTGNAGNTIYF; cdr3_nt: TGTGCCAGCAGCCCCGCCGGGACAGGGAATGCTGGAAACACCATATATTTT
clone_size: once; d_call: -; j_call: TRBJ2-6; v_call: TRBV6-5; cdr3_aa: CASSRLAGANVLTF; cdr3_nt: TGTGCCAGCAGTCGGTTGGCTGGGGCCAACGTCCTGACTTTC
clone_size: -; d_call: -; j_call: TRBJ1-2; v_call: TRBV5-1; cdr3_aa: CASSDGRRGPTGGYTF; cdr3_nt: TGCGCCAGCAGCGATGGCCGCAGGGGCCCTACTGGGGGCTACACCTTC
clone_size: -; d_call: -; j_call: TRBJ2-7; v_call: TRBV29-1; cdr3_aa: CSVRIDWRNEQYF; cdr3_nt: TGCAGCGTCCGAATTGACTGGCGGAACGAGCAGTACTTC
clone_size: -; d_call: -; j_call: TRBJ2-6; v_call: TRBV5-1; cdr3_aa: CASSYTGSGANVLTF; cdr3_nt: TGCGCCAGCAGCTACACAGGGTCTGGGGCCAACGTCCTGACTTTC
clone_size: -; d_call: TRBD2; j_call: TRBJ2-3; v_call: TRBV7-8; cdr3_aa: CASSLESGGDTQYF; cdr3_nt: TGTGCCAGCAGCTTAGAGTCGGGGGGGGATACGCAGTATTTT
clone_size: -; d_call: -; j_call: TRBJ1-1; v_call: TRBV24-1; cdr3_aa: CATSSTGGTEAFF; cdr3_nt: TGTGCCACCAGCTCGACAGGAGGCACTGAAGCTTTCTTT
clone_size: once; d_call: TRBD1; j_call: TRBJ1-3; v_call: TRBV5-8; cdr3_aa: CASSGRGLGNTIYF; cdr3_nt: TGTGCCAGCAGCGGCAGGGGGCTTGGAAACACCATATATTTT
clone_size: -; d_call: -; j_call: TRBJ1-1; v_call: TRBV6-5; cdr3_aa: CASSYSTALEAFF; cdr3_nt: TGTGCCAGCAGTTACTCGACAGCTCTTGAAGCTTTCTTT
clone_size: -; d_call: -; j_call: TRBJ2-2; v_call: TRBV6-4; cdr3_aa: CASSEGTTTGELFF; cdr3_nt: TGTGCCAGCAGTGAGGGGACAACTACCGGGGAGCTGTTTTTT
clone_size: -; d_call: TRBD1; j_call: TRBJ2-3; v_call: TRBV6-5; cdr3_aa: CASTRTGGRTDTQYF; cdr3_nt: TGTGCCAGCACTCGGACAGGGGGCAGAACAGATACGCAGTATTTT
clone_size: -; d_call: TRBD2; j_call: TRBJ2-1; v_call: TRBV4-1; cdr3_aa: CASSLRLAESSYNEQFF; cdr3_nt: TGCGCCAGCAGCCTAAGACTAGCAGAGAGCTCCTACAATGAGCAGTTCTTC
clone_size: -; d_call: TRBD1; j_call: TRBJ1-1; v_call: TRBV2; cdr3_aa: CASSVRDRNTEAFF; cdr3_nt: TGTGCCAGCAGTGTACGGGACAGGAACACTGAAGCTTTCTTT
clone_size: -; d_call: -; j_call: TRBJ1-2; v_call: TRBV28; cdr3_aa: CASSLTTSNYGYTF; cdr3_nt: TGTGCCAGCAGTTTGACAACGTCTAACTATGGCTACACCTTC
clone_size: -; d_call: TRBD2; j_call: TRBJ2-5; v_call: TRBV7-6; cdr3_aa: CASSQGLAGGPQETQYF; cdr3_nt: TGTGCCAGCAGCCAGGGACTAGCGGGAGGGCCTCAGGAGACCCAGTACTTC
clone_size: -; d_call: TRBD1; j_call: TRBJ1-6; v_call: TRBV9; cdr3_aa: CASSPDRGGAPLHF; cdr3_nt: TGTGCCAGCAGCCCTGACAGGGGAGGCGCACCCCTCCACTTT
clone_size: -; d_call: -; j_call: TRBJ1-1; v_call: TRBV6-5; cdr3_aa: CASSPGQSNTEAFF; cdr3_nt: TGTGCCAGCAGTCCGGGACAAAGCAACACTGAAGCTTTCTTT
clone_size: -; d_call: -; j_call: TRBJ1-4; v_call: TRBV13; cdr3_aa: CASSFSNEKLFF; cdr3_nt: TGTGCCAGCAGCTTCTCTAATGAAAAACTGTTTTTT
clone_size: -; d_call: TRBD2; j_call: TRBJ2-7; v_call: TRBV7-2; cdr3_aa: CASSPGTSATYEQYF; cdr3_nt: TGTGCCAGCAGCCCCGGGACTAGCGCAACCTACGAGCAGTACTTC
clone_size: once; d_call: -; j_call: TRBJ1-3; v_call: TRBV18; cdr3_aa: CASSPIGRNGNTIYF; cdr3_nt: TGTGCCAGCTCCCCAATCGGGAGGAATGGAAACACCATATATTTT
clone_size: -; d_call: -; j_call: TRBJ2-7; v_call: TRBV6-5; cdr3_aa: CASSYAAGTYEQYF; cdr3_nt: TGTGCCAGCAGTTACGCGGCAGGGACCTACGAGCAGTACTTC
clone_size: once; d_call: TRBD2; j_call: TRBJ2-2; v_call: TRBV3-1/TRBV3-2; cdr3_aa: CASSQFGGRADTGELFF; cdr3_nt: TGTGCCAGCAGCCAGTTCGGAGGGAGGGCGGACACCGGGGAGCTGTTTTTT
clone_size: -; d_call: TRBD1; j_call: TRBJ1-2; v_call: TRBV6-6; cdr3_aa: CASSYGQGETYYGYTF; cdr3_nt: TGTGCCAGCAGTTACGGACAGGGCGAAACATACTATGGCTACACCTTC